This T cell receptor beta chain appears in the sequencing data of a study of neurological immune-mediated disorders. The CDR3 consists of 14 residues. Per germline, CDR1 SGHKS and CDR2 YYEKEE (reference sequence). The J segment lost 3 bases and the V segment lost 4 bases, leaving 3 bases of the junction unmatched. Overall study findings and caveats: None of the CDR3 amino acid sequences of expanded clones recurred across subjects, suggesting private repertoires in all groups. Falling below healthy controls, multiple sclerosis showed the least TCR clonal expansion, while HTLV-1-associated myelopathy showed the most.

From the 5' RACE reads, TCRdb called clonotypes with MiXCR, one entry per CDR3 protein. Of approximately 52,000 distinct CDR3 sequences in the sample, about 3.5% were seen once. This clonotype has ten or more counts. Its antigen is unidentified. This chain connects TRBV5-5 to TRBJ2-2; 7 positions agree with TRBD1. The receptor comes from a man aged 35 to 55 with multiple sclerosis. The sequenced sample was PBMCs. The CDR3 sequence is CASSIGTDTGELFF. The CDR3 DNA follows: TGTGCCAGCAGCATAGGGACAGACACCGGGGAGCTGTTTTTT.